The 2 T cell receptor beta chains in this list originate from one sample, sequenced in a study of blood T cell repertoires in COVID-19. The data were produced by immunoSEQ multiplex PCR, yet TCRdb's version contains in-frame clones alone and is incomplete. The table records a few hundred thousand clones, more than 70% of them present only once. The sequencing input was PBMCs or T cells enriched from blood (not recorded which). All receptors derive from a man aged 25 to 40 who had recovered from COVID-19.

The chain carries TRBV5-6 and TRBJ2-2, with 8 bases fitting TRBD1. This CDR3 is 16 amino acids long. Germline values: CDR1 SGHDT, CDR2 YYEEEE. The junction had 12 bases not matched to a gene; V was cut back by 6 bases and J by 5 bases. CDR3 region: CASIFSGQEITGELFF. Here the CDR3 DNA reads TGTGCCAGCATCTTTTCGGGACAGGAGATTACCGGGGAGCTGTTTTTT.

V and J are TRBV6-4 and TRBJ2-3; TRBD2 matches 9 bases. Germline V lookup: CDR1 MRHNA, CDR2 SNTAGT. The ends lost 0 bases at V and 0 bases at J; junction bases unmatched: 1. The CDR3 extends over 16 amino acids. Here the CDR3 reads CASSDSLAGSTDTQYF. The CDR3 bases are TGTGCCAGCAGTGACTCCCTAGCGGGGAGCACAGATACGCAGTATTTT.